The next 16 T cell receptor beta chains were all read from a single sample in a study of graft-versus-host responses after intestinal transplantation. Profiled with immunoSEQ multiplex PCR; TCRdb holds only in-frame clones, not every one. The repertoire holds 89,000 or so clones, with 82% as singletons. For these receptors, no antigen is known. This specimen was unstimulated CD4+ T cells sorted from spleen or lymph node cells, taken before intestinal transplant. These receptors came from a human donor who received an intestinal transplant.

The CDR3 loop is CSAGTNSPLHF. The CDR3 DNA reads as TGCAGTGCCGGGACAAATTCACCCCTCCACTTT. This rearrangement joins TRBV20-1 to TRBJ1-6; a weak D match, TRBD1 (6 bases). This CDR3 contains 11 residues. V gave up 6 bases and J gave up 7 bases, with 7 bases separating them. CDR1 and CDR2 (germline): DFQATT, SNEGSKA (reference sequence).

In nucleotides, the CDR3 is TGTGCCAGCAGTGCGCGACAGGGACCCTACGAGCAGTACTTC. Amino acid sequence: CASSARQGPYEQYF. The genes are TRBV6-1 and TRBJ2-7, with TRBD1 matching 7 bases. V dropped 4 bases and J dropped 2; count of bases not matched to a gene: 5. The CDR3 spans 14 residues. From germline, CDR1 is MNHNS and CDR2 SASEGT.

The J gene is TRBJ1-1, the V gene TRBV9, with D tentatively TRBD1 (6 bases). The CDR3 totals 14 residues. The V gene lost 6 bases and the J gene lost 1 base, with 13 bases spanning the gap. CDR1 and CDR2 from the germline V gene are SGDLS and YYNGEE. The CDR3 DNA is TGTGCCAGCACCCGGAGGGGGGGGAACACTGAAGCTTTCTTT. Its protein is CASTRRGGNTEAFF.

V usage is TRBV19 and J usage is TRBJ1-5, with a weak D call TRBD1 (5 bases). Trimming took off 4 bases at V and 4 bases at J, with 17 bases between the two ends. The germline gives CDR1 LNHDA, CDR2 SQIVND (reference sequence). The CDR3 runs 16 residues. The DNA for the CDR3 is TGTGCCAGTAGTACCAGAGGGGAGGTGGGGAATCAGCCCCAGCATTTT. It specifies CASSTRGEVGNQPQHF.

The CDR3 sequence: CASSDSHYGYTF. The CDR3, as DNA: TGTGCCAGCTCGGACAGTCACTATGGCTACACCTTC. This sequence joins TRBV7-9 and TRBJ1-2; a possible D gene is TRBD1 (6 bases). The ends were cut back, 8 bases at V and 3 bases at J, with 10 bases in the middle. The CDR3 is 12 amino acids. Germline CDR1 reads SEHNR; CDR2 reads FQNEAQ (reference sequence). Complete variable domain (other parts from reference TRBV7-9 and TRBJ1-2): DTGVSQNPRHKITKRGQNVTFRCDPISEHNRLYWYRQTLGQGPEFLTYFQNEAQLEKSRLLSDRFSAERPKGSFSTLEIQRTEQGDSAMYLCASSDSHYGYTFGSGTRLTVV.

The chain joins TRBV20-1 to TRBJ1-1; no clear D. This CDR3 contains 11 residues. Between the trimmed V and J ends, which lost 6 bases and 1 base, there was a span of 6 bases. CDR1 and CDR2 (germline): DFQATT, SNEGSKA (reference sequence). CDR3 nucleotides: TGCAGTGCCCTTTCGAACACTGAAGCTTTCTTT. Translating it yields CSALSNTEAFF.

The chain uses TRBV2 and TRBJ1-1, with 7 bases fitting TRBD1. Trimming at V came to 5 bases and at J to 7 bases, leaving 7 bases not matched to a gene. This CDR3 has 13 amino acids. Germline lookup yields CDR1 SNHLY and CDR2 FYNNEI. In DNA, the CDR3 is TGTGCCAGCAGTCCCCAGGGGGGCGGTGAAGCTTTCTTT. Residues: CASSPQGGGEAFF.

This rearrangement joins TRBV7-6 to TRBJ2-7; 10 bases map to TRBD1. The CDR3 is made up of 12 amino acids. Trimming took 8 bases from V and 3 from J; bases not matched to a gene: 1. The germline gives CDR1 SGHVS, CDR2 FNYEAQ. The CDR3 sequence: CASGDRGYEQYF. DNA for the CDR3: TGTGCCAGCGGGGACAGGGGCTACGAGCAGTACTTC.

The chain recombines TRBV5-1 with TRBJ2-5, with D tentatively TRBD1 (5 bases). Trimming shortened V by 0 bases and J by 5 bases, and 5 bases separated the two germline ends. Germline CDR1 is SGHRS and CDR2 is YFSETQ. The CDR3 length is 12 residues. CDR3 amino acids: CASSLAGETQYF. For the CDR3, the DNA is TGCGCCAGCAGCTTGGCAGGGGAGACCCAGTACTTC.

This chain links TRBV5-6 with TRBJ2-3; TRBD1 agrees at 10 bases. Germline-derived CDR1 and CDR2 are SGHDT and YYEEEE. Trimming removed 2 bases from V and 5 bases from J; junction bases left unmatched: 5. This CDR3 comprises 15 residues. CDR3 sequence reads: CASSFGTGAGDTQYF. Here the CDR3 DNA reads TGTGCCAGCAGCTTCGGGACAGGGGCAGGAGATACGCAGTATTTT.

J is TRBJ1-2 and V is TRBV28; a possible D gene is TRBD1 (5 bases). Trimming took off 10 bases at V and 8 bases at J, with 14 bases between the two ends. CDR3 length: 11 residues. Germline V gene data show CDR1 as MDHEN and CDR2 as SYDVKM. CDR3 protein: CATQGFGGYTF. DNA for the CDR3: TGTGCCACCCAGGGATTTGGGGGCTACACCTTC.

This sequence joins TRBV4-1 and TRBJ1-1; TRBD1 is a possible D gene (6 bases). The CDR3 is made up of 15 amino acids. Germline CDR1 is MGHRA and CDR2 is YSYEKL. The ends were cut back, 0 bases at V and 0 bases at J, with 8 bases in the middle. In DNA, the CDR3 is TGCGCCAGCAGCCAAGAGGGGGCAATGAACACTGAAGCTTTCTTT. Translation: CASSQEGAMNTEAFF.

The rearrangement joins TRBV7-9 to TRBJ2-3; weak D call: TRBD2 (5 bases). The V gene lost 0 bases and the J gene lost 4 bases, with 5 bases spanning the gap. This CDR3 region has 13 residues. Germline CDR1 reads SEHNR; CDR2 reads FQNEAQ (reference sequence). CDR3 DNA: TGTGCCAGCAGCTTAGCGCGGGCAGATACGCAGTATTTT. Its translation: CASSLARADTQYF.

This clone was counted once. The chain is built from TRBV2 and TRBJ2-3, with 7 positions matching TRBD2. Germline CDR1 SNHLY, CDR2 FYNNEI. The V and J ends lost 5 bases and 7 bases, in that order; junction bases with no gene match: 9. The CDR3 length is 14 residues. The CDR3, as DNA: TGTGCCAGCAGTCCCGGGACCGGGACTAATACGCAGTATTTT. Protein sequence: CASSPGTGTNTQYF.

This chain uses TRBV4-2 with TRBJ2-3; perhaps TRBD1 as D (5 bases). This CDR3 contains 15 residues. Per germline, CDR1 LGHNA and CDR2 YNFKEQ. The germline V and J ends were trimmed by 8 bases and 3 bases, with 18 bases remaining between them. The chain's CDR3 is CASAKGVERTDTQYF. The CDR3 coding sequence is TGTGCCAGCGCAAAAGGGGTTGAACGTACAGATACGCAGTATTTT.

The rearrangement uses TRBV6-1 and TRBJ2-7; the D is unclear. CDR3 size: 15 residues. Per germline, CDR1 MNHNS and CDR2 SASEGT. The V end was cut by 2 bases, the J end by 0 bases, with 11 bases between. The CDR3: CASSEMFISSYEQYF. The CDR3 bases are TGTGCCAGCAGTGAAATGTTCATTAGCTCCTACGAGCAGTACTTC.